Listed here are 22 T cell receptor beta chains from one sample, sequenced in a study of T-cell reconstitution after alpha-beta-depleted transplantation in children. Unique molecular identifiers tagged the TCRbeta library. TCRdb redid the calling of the PCR reads with MiXCR, one entry per CDR3 protein. The table has under 850,000 distinct CDR3 sequences, around 13% seen once; the top ten hold roughly 0.77%. Material: PBMCs, obtained before TCRalphabeta/CD19-depleted stem cell transplant. The source of these receptors is a girl aged 2 to 10 with congenital amegakaryocytic thrombocytopenia, due to receive a stem cell transplant.

This clonotype was seen repeatedly, ten times or more. The chain combines TRBV11-2 with TRBJ2-1; 8 nucleotides agree with TRBD2. Germline V gene data show CDR1 as SGHAT and CDR2 as FQNNGV. This CDR3 has 17 residues. After removal of 4 bases from V and 5 bases from J, the junction contained 13 bases not matched to a gene. Here the CDR3 DNA reads TGTGCCAGCAGCTCAATTATCGCGGCGGGAGGTCACAATGAGCAGTTCTTC. This gives the protein CASSSIIAAGGHNEQFF.

There are many counts of this clonotype. The chain combines TRBV7-7 with TRBJ2-3; D unresolved. Germline V CDR1 and CDR2: SSHAT, FNYEAQ (reference sequence). Trimming left V 1 base short and J 5 bases short, with 7 bases between. The CDR3 consists of 13 residues. The CDR3 nucleotides read TGTGCCAGCAGCTTAGGCCCGGGAGATACGCAGTATTTT. Protein: CASSLGPGDTQYF.

There are a few counts of this clonotype. V is TRBV29-1 and J is TRBJ1-5; D is ambiguous. Germline loops: CDR1 SQVTM, CDR2 ANQGSEA. V lost 5 bases, J lost 2 bases, and 7 bases lay in between. The CDR3 runs 12 residues. The CDR3 reads CSVSLGNQPQHF. For the CDR3, the DNA is TGCAGCGTTTCCCTAGGCAATCAGCCCCAGCATTTT.

V gene TRBV28 combines with J gene TRBJ1-2; D call uncertain. This CDR3 is built from 16 residues. Germline-derived CDR1 and CDR2 are MDHEN and SYDVKM. V shed 1 base and J shed 4 bases, with 16 bases lying between them. CDR3 nucleotide sequence: TGTGCCAGCAGTTTATACCCCCAGCAGACGGTCTATGGCTACACCTTC. Protein: CASSLYPQQTVYGYTF.

This clonotype was counted many times. The V and J genes are TRBV5-1 and TRBJ2-1; TRBD2 agrees at 9 bases. The germline V gene encodes CDR1 SGHRS and CDR2 YFSETQ. The CDR3 is 16 residues long. Losses at the gene ends were 5 bases for V and 7 bases for J; bases not matched to a gene: 13. DNA of the CDR3: TGCGCCAGCAGTCAAGATAGCGGGAGTAATTCGAATGAGCAGTTCTTC. Amino acid sequence: CASSQDSGSNSNEQFF.

A word on this clonotype: A read error is possible here, since a much larger clone lies one base away. The V and J genes are TRBV28 and TRBJ2-7; D is tentatively TRBD1 or TRBD2 (5 bases each). CDR3 size: 16 residues. The V end lost 6 bases, the J end lost 5 bases, and 23 bases lay between the germline ends. Germline CDR1 and CDR2: MDHEN and SYDVKM. CDR3 loop: CASSLRDGSYSNEQYF. Here the CDR3 DNA reads TGTGCCAGCAGCCTACGGGACGGATCCTATTCGAACGAGCAGTACTTC.

This clonotype was seen only a few times. The J gene is TRBJ1-2, the V gene TRBV10-3; D is undetermined. The CDR3 covers 11 residues. Germline V CDR1 and CDR2: ENHRY, SYGVKD. The V gene lost 8 bases and the J gene lost 4 bases, with 8 bases spanning the gap. CDR3 bases: TGTGCCATCGCGGAGGGCTATGGCTACACCTTC. This translates into CAIAEGYGYTF.

The gene calls are TRBV29-1 and TRBJ2-7; 7 positions agree with TRBD1. CDR1 is SQVTM, CDR2 ANQGSEA, per germline. The V and J ends lost 1 base and 1 base, in that order; junction bases with no gene match: 7. The CDR3 contains 15 residues. CDR3 loop: CSVEAAHRGSYEQYF. In DNA form, the CDR3 reads TGCAGCGTTGAAGCGGCGCACAGGGGATCCTACGAGCAGTACTTC.

The table lists this clonotype with many counts. This chain connects TRBV9 to TRBJ2-3, with 8 positions matching TRBD1. With V trimmed by 2 bases and J by 0 bases, 5 bases remained unmatched. The CDR3 runs to 16 residues. CDR1 SGDLS and CDR2 YYNGEE come from the germline V gene. In DNA, the CDR3 is TGTGCCAGCAGCGTCTTGGACAGGGCGAGCACAGATACGCAGTATTTT. Translation: CASSVLDRASTDTQYF.

This clonotype has a handful of counts. The chain recombines TRBV5-1 with TRBJ2-1; 7 bases fit TRBD2. This CDR3 is 14 amino acids long. The germline V gene encodes CDR1 SGHRS and CDR2 YFSETQ. V lost 8 bases to trimming and J lost 4 bases; unmatched junction nucleotides: 9. CDR3 residues: CARTGTTSYNEQFF. DNA of the CDR3: TGCGCCAGGACCGGGACTACCTCATACAATGAGCAGTTCTTC.

The genes are TRBV20-1 and TRBJ2-5, with 7 bases that match TRBD1. The germline gives CDR1 DFQATT, CDR2 SNEGSKA (reference sequence). This CDR3 region has 18 residues. V dropped 3 bases and J dropped 2; count of bases not matched to a gene: 18. Here the CDR3 reads CSASHLGGLFANQETQYF. CDR3 nucleotides: TGCAGTGCTAGTCACCTAGGGGGCCTTTTCGCAAATCAAGAGACCCAGTACTTC.

This clonotype was seen repeatedly, ten times or more. J is TRBJ2-1 and V is TRBV7-8, with 8 bases matching TRBD2. The CDR3 is made up of 16 amino acids. V was pared by 5 bases and J by 4 bases, with 10 bases of the junction left unmatched. CDR1 SGHVS and CDR2 FQNEAQ come from the germline V gene. This chain's CDR3 is CASSSPGTRSYNEQFF. The CDR3 nucleotides read TGTGCCAGCAGCAGCCCCGGGACTAGATCGTACAATGAGCAGTTCTTC.

This clonotype was seen a handful of times. CDR3 DNA sequence: TGTGCCACCGGCAGAGAGGGCTACACCTTC. Amino acids: CATGREGYTF. This chain links TRBV24-1 with TRBJ1-2; D uncertain. Germline CDR1 is KGHDR and CDR2 is SFDVKD. This CDR3 region has 10 residues. V lost 9 bases to trimming and J lost 8 bases, with 9 bases between them.

At least ten counts were recorded for this clonotype. The V call is TRBV29-1, the J call TRBJ1-2; D not certain. Trimming left V 4 bases short and J 8 bases short, with 8 bases between. The CDR3 contains 10 residues. The germline V gene has CDR1 SQVTM and CDR2 ANQGSEA. Written as DNA, the CDR3 is TGCAGCGTTGGAGGTGGCGGCTACACCTTC. Translated, it gives CSVGGGGYTF.

This clonotype has just a few counts. The V gene is TRBV19, the J gene TRBJ2-7; 7 nucleotides match TRBD2. Germline V gives CDR1 LNHDA, CDR2 SQIVND (reference sequence). The V and J ends lost 7 bases and 3 bases, in that order; junction bases with no gene match: 12. The CDR3 runs to 15 residues. The CDR3 region is CASKLTSGTDYEQYF. The CDR3 coding sequence is TGTGCCAGTAAGTTAACCAGCGGGACGGACTACGAGCAGTACTTC.

The V and J genes are TRBV7-8 and TRBJ1-5; D is ambiguous. CDR3 length: 14 residues. The V end was cut by 2 bases, the J end by 5 bases, with 10 bases between. The V gene's germline CDR1 is SGHVS and CDR2 FQNEAQ. This CDR3 reads CASSLLVGDQPQHF. The CDR3 nucleotides read TGTGCCAGCAGCTTACTCGTCGGGGATCAGCCCCAGCATTTT.

The chain links TRBV29-1 to TRBJ1-1; no clear D. V was shortened by 7 bases and J by 1 base, with 10 bases between the two germline ends. This CDR3 is 12 amino acids long. In germline, CDR1 is SQVTM, CDR2 ANQGSEA. CDR3 DNA: TGCAGCGGTGACTTGGGGAACACTGAAGCTTTCTTT. It is translated as CSGDLGNTEAFF.

This clonotype was counted many times. The rearrangement joins TRBV20-1 to TRBJ2-7; 7 positions match TRBD1. The trim removed 1 base at V and 7 bases at J, leaving 19 bases unmatched. This CDR3 is 17 amino acids long. The germline gives CDR1 DFQATT, CDR2 SNEGSKA (reference sequence). This chain's CDR3 is CSARAPGRDSLLEEQYF. CDR3 in DNA: TGCAGTGCTAGAGCTCCGGGAAGGGACAGCCTGTTGGAGGAGCAGTACTTC.

V gene TRBV7-6 combines with J gene TRBJ2-1, with D tentatively TRBD1 (5 bases). The CDR3 totals 15 residues. V was pared by 5 bases and J by 3 bases, with 14 bases between. Germline V gene data show CDR1 as SGHVS and CDR2 as FNYEAQ. The CDR3 loop is CASSQDTEDYNEQFF. CDR3 coding DNA: TGTGCCAGCAGCCAGGACACGGAAGACTACAATGAGCAGTTCTTC.

This clonotype has only a few counts. As DNA, the CDR3 is TGCGCCAGCAGCTTGGATCACGTCCTGCAGGGCTCAGAAAAACTGTTTTTT. Amino acid sequence: CASSLDHVLQGSEKLFF. V usage is TRBV5-1 and J usage is TRBJ1-4; D possibly corresponds to TRBD1 (5 bases). V gave up 0 bases and J gave up 8 bases, with 20 bases separating them. Germline-derived CDR1 and CDR2 are SGHRS and YFSETQ. The CDR3 runs to 17 residues.

This clonotype was counted only a few times. The rearrangement joins TRBV10-3 to TRBJ2-7, with TRBD2 matching 8 bases. V lost 0 bases to trimming and J lost 3 bases; unmatched junction nucleotides: 4. The length of the CDR3 is 15 residues. Germline CDR1 ENHRY, CDR2 SYGVKD. The CDR3 sequence is CAISESSGGSYEQYF. As DNA, the CDR3 is TGTGCCATCAGTGAGTCGTCGGGAGGGAGCTACGAGCAGTACTTC.

J is TRBJ2-1 and V is TRBV5-1; D is possibly TRBD1 (5 bases). Per germline, CDR1 SGHRS and CDR2 YFSETQ. This CDR3 comprises 18 residues. The ends were cut back, 2 bases at V and 0 bases at J, with 18 bases in the middle. The CDR3 region has the DNA TGCGCCAGCAGCTTTAAAGCAGGGCGGCTTAGCTCCTACAATGAGCAGTTCTTC. Encoded protein: CASSFKAGRLSSYNEQFF.